This TCR beta chain was sequenced for a study of blood T cell repertoires in COVID-19 (TCRdb year 2020). Regarding the complete study: ImmuneRACE Cohort 3 recovered participants were defined by two consecutive negative NP/OP PCR tests, healthcare professional clearance, or symptom resolution. Samples covering the acute and convalescent phases of COVID-19 were provided by collaborators in the United States, Italy and Spain. The prospective study material was composed of cDNA or gDNA derived from T cells, B-cell-depleted T cells, or PBMCs. The dataset comprised deeply sampled blood TCRbeta repertoires from subjects exposed to, actively infected with, or recovered from COVID-19. The repertoires were released in a freely available public database intended as a resource for research on the immune response to SARS-CoV-2. The samples were drawn from the first 160 participants of the ongoing ImmuneRACE study and from over 950 subjects provided by 6 global collaborators. The sample metadata nearly always contained a de-identified subject ID, COVID-19 status, age in years and sex. Where HLA class I and class II types were available, the types were taken from metadata supplied by the sample provider, not from assay-based typing.

TCRbeta CDR3 regions were amplified from genomic DNA by means of the immunoSEQ Assay, a bias-controlled multiplex PCR. The authors' analysis ran thus. The number of nucleated cells in each sample was estimated from the amplification of reference gene primers within the assay. Sequence reads were collapsed and filtered to measure the absolute abundance of every unique TCRbeta CDR3 rearrangement. For each sample, productive Simpson clonality was calculated as the square root of Simpson's diversity index over productive rearrangements. The table was pulled from immuneACCESS by TCRdb, which kept in-frame rearrangements only. Such tables lose some clones; where checked, under half of the loss comes from unresolved V genes, and the rest has no known cause. V, J and clone size were drawn from that table, and D and trimming were deduced from the DNA. In all, the sample holds 150,000 to 200,000 clones, and about 80% of those were seen once. Together, the top ten hold roughly 19% of the sample.

Summary of the overall study and its limitations: How much clinical and demographic metadata was included differed by source and by participant, and the metadata was provided uncurated.

Regarding this clone: Its recognized antigen is unknown. No base qualities exist here, and no much larger clone lies one base off it.

In the prospective study, participants were roughly 18 to 100 years old, resided in 25 or so geographic areas of the United States, and were enrolled through a virtual design. In the prospective study, cohorts were assigned on the basis of participant-reported clinical history obtained from a screening survey and a study questionnaire. In the prospective study, mobile phlebotomists collected whole blood, serum and a nasopharyngeal or oropharyngeal swab from each participant. Prospective study participants could optionally give additional blood draws and questionnaires over a roughly two-month period. Before DNA extraction, blood samples from the prospective study were shipped at room temperature or frozen. The TCR was taken from a woman in her sixties or seventies in a cohort exposed to, infected with or recovered from COVID-19 (not recorded which). The sequenced sample was PBMCs or T cells enriched from blood (not recorded which).

The CDR3 reads CASSFREEGYEQYF. The base sequence is TGTGCCAGCAGCTTTCGGGAGGAGGGCTACGAGCAGTACTTC. Recombination joined TRBV11-2 with TRBJ2-7; TRBD2 aligns with 7 central bases. Taken from the germline V gene, the CDR1 and CDR2 loops are SGHAT and FQNNGV. Reading from cysteine to phenylalanine, the CDR3 counts 14 amino acids. Only the CDR3 part of the read is kept: 42 bases, read in frame from the first base. The germline V end is reduced by 3 bases and the J end by 3 bases; junction bases left unmatched: 5.